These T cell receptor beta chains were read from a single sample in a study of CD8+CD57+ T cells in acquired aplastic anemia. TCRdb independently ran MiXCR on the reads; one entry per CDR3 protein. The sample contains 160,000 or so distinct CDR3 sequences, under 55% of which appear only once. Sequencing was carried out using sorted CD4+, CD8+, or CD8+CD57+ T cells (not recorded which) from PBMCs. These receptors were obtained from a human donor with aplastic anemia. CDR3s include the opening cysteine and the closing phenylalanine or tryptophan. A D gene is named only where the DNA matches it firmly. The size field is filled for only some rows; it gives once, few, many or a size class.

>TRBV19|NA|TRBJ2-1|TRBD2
TGTGCCAGTTCACTAGCGGTTTTGGGTAACAATGAGCAGTTCTTC
CASSLAVLGNNEQFF
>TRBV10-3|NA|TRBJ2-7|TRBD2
TGTGCCATCAGAACTAGCGGGGGGGCCGCGTACGAGCAGTACTTC
CAIRTSGGAAYEQYF
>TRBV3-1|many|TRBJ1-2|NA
TGTGCCAGCAGCCTTGGGAATAGGGGCTATGGCTACACCTTC
CASSLGNRGYGYTF
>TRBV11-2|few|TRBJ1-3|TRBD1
TGTGCCAGCAGCTATGGGACAGGGCGAAGCTCTGGAAACACCATATATTTT
CASSYGTGRSSGNTIYF
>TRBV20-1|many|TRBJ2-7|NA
TGCAGTGCTAGCCGAGGGGGGATCTACGAGCAGTACTTC
CSASRGGIYEQYF
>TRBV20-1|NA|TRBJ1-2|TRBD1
TGCAGTGCGGGAACAGGGGAGGGGGCTCTATATGGCTACACCTTC
CSAGTGEGALYGYTF
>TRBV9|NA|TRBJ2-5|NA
TGTGCCAGCAGCGTAGTCCCGATAGAGACCCAGTACTTC
CASSVVPIETQYF
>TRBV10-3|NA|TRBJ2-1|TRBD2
TGTGCCATCAGTGAAAGCGGGGGCCTGAATGAGCAGTTCTTC
CAISESGGLNEQFF
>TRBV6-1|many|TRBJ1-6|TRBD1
TGTGCCAGCTCCCTCATCCTTGGGACAGGGGATTCACCCCTCCACTTT
CASSLILGTGDSPLHF
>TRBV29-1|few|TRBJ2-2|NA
TGCAGCGTCCAAGGGTGGGGGGCCGGGGAGCTGTTTTTT
CSVQGWGAGELFF
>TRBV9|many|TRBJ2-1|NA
TGTGCCAGCAGCGTAGTGGTCGGGGCTAATGAGCAGTTCTTC
CASSVVVGANEQFF
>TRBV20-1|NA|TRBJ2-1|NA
TGCAGTGCCTTGACAGGGTGGGGGGCCAATGAGCAGGTCTTC
CSALTGWGANEQVF
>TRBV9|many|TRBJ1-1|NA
TGTGCCAGCAGCGCCGCCATGACAGATATGAACACTGAAGCTTTCTTT
CASSAAMTDMNTEAFF
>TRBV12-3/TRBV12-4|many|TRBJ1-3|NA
TGTGCCAGCAGTTTAGGATCGGGGGGAAACACCATATATTTT
CASSLGSGGNTIYF
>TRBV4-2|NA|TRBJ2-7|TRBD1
TGTGCCAGCAGCCAATCCCAGGAACAGGGGGCCTACGAGCAGTACTTC
CASSQSQEQGAYEQYF
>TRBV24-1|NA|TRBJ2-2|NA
TGTGCCCCCAAGGAGGGGGTGGACGCGAACACCGGGGAGCTGTTTTTT
CAPKEGVDANTGELFF
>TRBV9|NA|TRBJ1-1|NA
TGTGCCAGCAGCGGCGGGGCCGGCGAGGCTTTCTTT
CASSGGAGEAFF
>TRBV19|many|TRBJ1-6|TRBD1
TGTGCCAGTAGTAACTACGGCACGGGACAGGGTAATTCACCCCTCCACTTT
CASSNYGTGQGNSPLHF
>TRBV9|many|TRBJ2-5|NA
TGTGCCAGCAGCGTACAGGGGAAGAATCAAGAGACCCAGTACTTC
CASSVQGKNQETQYF
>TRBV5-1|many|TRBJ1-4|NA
TGCGCCAGCAGCTTGGACGGATCAACTAATGAAAAACTGTTTTTT
CASSLDGSTNEKLFF
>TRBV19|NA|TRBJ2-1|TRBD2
TGTGCCAGTAGTCTCAGGCGGGGGACCCTCTACAATGAGCAGTTCTTC
CASSLRRGTLYNEQFF
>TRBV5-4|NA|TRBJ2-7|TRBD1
TGTGCCAGCAGCATCACAGGGGGCATCGAGCAGTACTTC
CASSITGGIEQYF
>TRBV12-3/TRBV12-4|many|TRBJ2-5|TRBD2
TGTGCCAGTGGCCCGGGGGGGCCTAAAGAGACCCAGTACTTC
CASGPGGPKETQYF
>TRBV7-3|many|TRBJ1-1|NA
TGTGCCAGCAGCTCCCCAGGGGTAGAGAACACTGAAGCTTTCTTT
CASSSPGVENTEAFF
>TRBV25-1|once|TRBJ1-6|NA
TGTGCCAGCACCGGGACACCCCTCCACTTT
CASTGTPLHF
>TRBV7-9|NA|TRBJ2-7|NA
TGTGCCAGCAGCTTATCAGGGGGGGCGGGGGACGAGCAGTACTTC
CASSLSGGAGDEQYF
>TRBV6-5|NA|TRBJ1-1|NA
TGTGCCGGCAGTTACTCGAAGGGCAGAGGGCGCGGCACTGAAGCTTTCTTT
CAGSYSKGRGRGTEAFF
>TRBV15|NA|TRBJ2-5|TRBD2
TGTGCCACCAGCAGAGGTTTTGGACTAGCTTTTGAGACCCAGTACTTC
CATSRGFGLAFETQYF
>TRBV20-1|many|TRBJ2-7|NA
TGCAGTGCCACCCCTACCTCCTACGAGCAGTACTTC
CSATPTSYEQYF
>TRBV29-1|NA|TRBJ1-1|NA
TGCAGCGTATATGAGGGCACTGAAGCTTTCTTT
CSVYEGTEAFF
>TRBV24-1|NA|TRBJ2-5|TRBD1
TGTGCCACCAGCCACCAGAACAGGGGCCAAGAGACCCAGTACTTC
CATSHQNRGQETQYF
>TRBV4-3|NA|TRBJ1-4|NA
TGCGCCAGCAGCCAAGAAAGGTCTGCAGGGATTGAAAAACTGTTTTTT
CASSQERSAGIEKLFF
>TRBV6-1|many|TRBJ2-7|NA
TGTGCCAGCAGTGTCCAGGGAGGCCCCTACGAGCAGTACTTC
CASSVQGGPYEQYF
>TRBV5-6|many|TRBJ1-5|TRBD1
TGTGCCAGCAGCTACCGGACAGGGAGAAGCAATCAGCCCCAGCATTTT
CASSYRTGRSNQPQHF
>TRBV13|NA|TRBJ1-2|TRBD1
TGTGCCAGCAGCGATGCCCTATCGACAGGGGGCGCATTAGGCTACACCTTC
CASSDALSTGGALGYTF
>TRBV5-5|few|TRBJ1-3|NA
TGTGCCAGCAGCTTGGAGGTTTCTGGAAACACCATATATTTT
CASSLEVSGNTIYF
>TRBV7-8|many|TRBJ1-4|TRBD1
TGTGCCAGCAGCTCAGACAGGGGGCGAGTGACTAATGAAAAACTGTTTTTT
CASSSDRGRVTNEKLFF
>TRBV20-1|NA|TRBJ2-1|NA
TGCAGTGCTAGATCTTCGGGACTGATTCACAATGAGCAGTTCTTC
CSARSSGLIHNEQFF
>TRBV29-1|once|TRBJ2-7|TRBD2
TGCAGCGCCGGACTAGCTGCCGAGCAGTACTTC
CSAGLAAEQYF
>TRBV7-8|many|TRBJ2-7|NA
TGTGCCAGCAGCTTAGCCGCACATGTCGCGAACTCCTACGAGCAGTACTTC
CASSLAAHVANSYEQYF
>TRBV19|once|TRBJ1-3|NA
TGTGCCAGTAGTAGGAGGGGCTCCTCTGGAAACACCATATATTTT
CASSRRGSSGNTIYF